Presented here are 16 T cell receptor beta chains from one specimen sequenced in a study of blood T cell repertoires in COVID-19. Libraries were prepared by immunoSEQ multiplex PCR; TCRdb keeps only in-frame clonotypes and omits some of them. In the table there are 300,000 to 400,000 clones, approximately 85% of which are singletons. Sequenced sample: peripheral blood. The receptor set was obtained from a human donor in a cohort sampled during active COVID-19.

This chain links TRBV6-4 with TRBJ2-3, with D possibly TRBD1 on 5 matching bases. CDR1 MRHNA and CDR2 SNTAGT come from the germline V gene. This CDR3 contains 15 residues. With 6 bases removed from V and 1 base from J, the gap between germline ends came to 14 bases. The CDR3: CASSASGLGTDTQYF. The CDR3 DNA sequence: TGTGCCAGCAGCGCTTCAGGGTTGGGCACAGATACGCAGTATTTT.

V and J are TRBV27 and TRBJ1-4; 10 nucleotides align to TRBD1. The J segment lost 0 bases and the V segment lost 6 bases, leaving 10 bases of the junction unmatched. The CDR3 totals 18 residues. Germline V gene data show CDR1 as MNHEY and CDR2 as SMNVEV (reference sequence). The CDR3 nucleotides are TGTGCCAGCAGGTCCCACGGGACAGGGGATGCAACTAATGAAAAACTGTTTTTT. Its protein is CASRSHGTGDATNEKLFF. Drawing the rest from reference TRBV27 and TRBJ1-4, the complete variable domain is EAQVTQNPRYLITVTGKKLTVTCSQNMNHEYMSWYRQDPGLGLRQIYYSMNVEVTDKGDVPEGYKVSRKEKRNFPLILESPSPNQTSLYFCASRSHGTGDATNEKLFFGSGTQLSVL.

V and J are TRBV10-2 and TRBJ1-5, with D possibly matching TRBD1 (6 bases). V lost 4 bases and J 4 bases, leaving 17 bases between the germline ends. Germline V gene data show CDR1 as WSHSY and CDR2 as SAAADI. The CDR3 is made up of 16 amino acids. As DNA, the CDR3 is TGCGCCAGCAGTGGGGCCGGGACACTTAATAATCAGCCCCAGCATTTT. Its protein is CASSGAGTLNNQPQHF.

The V and J genes are TRBV5-4 and TRBJ2-1, with 11 bases that match TRBD2. Germline V gene lookup returns CDR1 SGHNT and CDR2 YYREEE (reference sequence). Trimming removed 0 bases from V and 1 base from J; junction bases left unmatched: 9. The CDR3 has 19 residues. CDR3 DNA sequence: TGTGCCAGCAGCTTGGCCAAACTAGCGGGGGTGGGTTCCTACAATGAGCAGTTCTTC. Its translation: CASSLAKLAGVGSYNEQFF.

V and J are TRBV11-3 and TRBJ2-2; no firm D call. V dropped 1 base and J dropped 6 bases, with 9 bases sitting between them. CDR1 is SGHNT and CDR2 is YENEEA in the germline V gene. The CDR3 has 14 residues. The CDR3 region is CASSLGWSAGELFF. The CDR3 bases are TGTGCCAGCAGCTTAGGTTGGTCGGCCGGGGAGCTGTTTTTT.

V usage is TRBV24-1 and J usage is TRBJ2-3, with 13 bases aligning to TRBD2. The germline CDR1 and CDR2 sequences are KGHDR and SFDVKD. This CDR3 comprises 16 residues. J lost 5 bases, V lost 3 bases, and 4 bases had no gene match. CDR3 amino acids: CATSDPGTSGEDTQYF. The CDR3 DNA reads as TGTGCCACCAGTGATCCCGGGACTAGCGGGGAAGATACGCAGTATTTT.

Many counts were recorded for this clone. The chain links TRBV4-1 to TRBJ2-2; 7 bases map to TRBD2. The CDR3 runs 16 residues. Germline V CDR1 and CDR2: MGHRA, YSYEKL. Trimming at V came to 5 bases and at J to 2 bases, leaving 8 bases not matched to a gene. CDR3 in amino acids: CASSREGTSNTGELFF. The CDR3 DNA reads as TGCGCCAGCAGCAGGGAGGGAACCTCCAACACCGGGGAGCTGTTTTTT.

The chain combines TRBV7-9 with TRBJ1-2; no firm D call. Germline-derived CDR1 and CDR2 are SEHNR and FQNEAQ (reference sequence). The CDR3 is 11 residues long. Deletions cut 3 bases from V and 3 bases from J, with 2 bases between. The CDR3 DNA follows: TGTGCCAGCAGCTTCGACTATGGCTACACCTTC. Encoded protein: CASSFDYGYTF.

The V and J genes are TRBV3-1 (or the pseudogene TRBV3-2) and TRBJ1-6, with unresolved D. CDR3 length equals 16 residues. V was clipped by 0 bases and J by 4 bases, with 10 bases between them. The germline gives CDR1 LGHDT, CDR2 YNNKEL (reference sequence). CDR3 protein: CASSQDRSPYNSPLHF. In DNA form, the CDR3 reads TGTGCCAGCAGCCAAGATCGGAGTCCATATAATTCACCCCTCCACTTT.

This clone was detected only a few times. V and J are TRBV25-1 and TRBJ2-3; D is ambiguous. Germline V lookup: CDR1 MGHDK, CDR2 SYGVNS. Trimming removed 3 bases at V and 2 bases at J, with 12 bases between. The CDR3 covers 15 residues. The CDR3 bases are TGTGCCAGCAGTGAGGCCCAGGAATCCACAGATACGCAGTATTTT. It is translated as CASSEAQESTDTQYF.

This chain connects TRBV2 to TRBJ2-2; 8 bases align to TRBD1. Germline values: CDR1 SNHLY, CDR2 FYNNEI. The V and J ends lost 6 bases and 0 bases, in that order; junction bases with no gene match: 18. This CDR3 region has 20 residues. CDR3: CASRFTGGEHPDANTGELFF. In DNA, the CDR3 is TGTGCCAGCAGGTTCACAGGGGGAGAACATCCAGACGCGAACACCGGGGAGCTGTTTTTT. Full variable domain (missing parts from reference TRBV2 and TRBJ2-2): EPEVTQTPSHQVTQMGQEVILRCVPISNHLYFYWYRQILGQKVEFLVSFYNNEISEKSEIFDDQFSVERPDGSNFTLKIRSTKLEDSAMYFCASRFTGGEHPDANTGELFFGEGSRLTVL.

The chain joins TRBV5-1 to TRBJ2-1; the match to TRBD2 covers 12 bases. Looked up from germline, CDR1 is SGHRS and CDR2 is YFSETQ. The junction had 2 bases not matched to a gene; V was cut back by 1 base and J by 6 bases. The CDR3 is 15 amino acids. CDR3 DNA: TGCGCCAGCAGCTTGTCTAGCGGGGGGGCCAATGAGCAGTTCTTC. As protein: CASSLSSGGANEQFF.

The rearrangement joins TRBV24-1 to TRBJ1-1; 7 bases align to TRBD1. The germline CDR1 and CDR2 sequences are KGHDR and SFDVKD. The length of the CDR3 is 12 residues. The V gene end was trimmed by 7 bases and the J gene end by 3 bases; junction bases not matched to a gene: 1. The CDR3: CATRTGDTEAFF. The CDR3, as DNA: TGTGCCACCAGAACAGGGGACACTGAAGCTTTCTTT.

V gene TRBV30 combines with J gene TRBJ2-1; D remains unclear. This CDR3 has 15 residues. CDR1 is GTSNPN, CDR2 SVGIG, per germline (reference sequence). The ends were cut back, 1 base at V and 0 bases at J, with 10 bases in the middle. The CDR3, as DNA: TGTGCCTGGAGTGATGTAGCCAGCTCCTACAATGAGCAGTTCTTC. It encodes CAWSDVASSYNEQFF.

The CDR3 DNA sequence: TGTGCCACCAGTGATCCAACAGGGGGCAGGACAGATACGCAGTATTTT. It encodes CATSDPTGGRTDTQYF. The V gene is TRBV24-1, the J gene TRBJ2-3, with TRBD1 matching 9 bases. CDR1 and CDR2 (germline): KGHDR, SFDVKD. The trim removed 3 bases at V and 3 bases at J, leaving 6 bases unmatched. The CDR3 covers 16 residues.

This chain connects TRBV5-4 to TRBJ1-1; 7 bases map to TRBD1. CDR3 length: 13 residues. The germline V gene encodes CDR1 SGHNT and CDR2 YYREEE (reference sequence). V trimming: 3 bases; J trimming: 1 base; junction bases outside the gene matches: 0. The CDR3 region is CASSWDRNTEAFF. CDR3 nucleotides: TGTGCCAGCAGCTGGGACAGGAACACTGAAGCTTTCTTT.